The present T cell receptor (beta chain) was sequenced within a study of T cells in Graves' hyperthyroidism and ophthalmopathy. The CDR3 contains 14 residues. CDR1 is SGHVS and CDR2 is FNYEAQ in the germline V gene. Trimming removed 5 bases at V and 7 bases at J, with 14 bases between. Amplified TCR beta CDR3 regions came from RNA transcripts. During a first-round RT-PCR of the TCR CDR3, the HTBI primer set was used. TCRdb analysed the multiplex PCR reads with MiXCR anew, one entry per CDR3 protein. Seen here are 300,000 or so distinct CDR3 sequences, 15% to 20% observed once, and the top ten hold about half.

The sample consisted of blood. This clonotype was obtained from a woman aged 45-65 years with Graves' hyperthyroidism. This rearrangement joins TRBV7-6 to TRBJ1-4; D perhaps matches TRBD1 (6 bases). CDR3 sequence: CASSQAGAGEKLFF. DNA for the CDR3: TGTGCCAGCAGCCAAGCGGGGGCCGGTGAAAAACTGTTTTTT.